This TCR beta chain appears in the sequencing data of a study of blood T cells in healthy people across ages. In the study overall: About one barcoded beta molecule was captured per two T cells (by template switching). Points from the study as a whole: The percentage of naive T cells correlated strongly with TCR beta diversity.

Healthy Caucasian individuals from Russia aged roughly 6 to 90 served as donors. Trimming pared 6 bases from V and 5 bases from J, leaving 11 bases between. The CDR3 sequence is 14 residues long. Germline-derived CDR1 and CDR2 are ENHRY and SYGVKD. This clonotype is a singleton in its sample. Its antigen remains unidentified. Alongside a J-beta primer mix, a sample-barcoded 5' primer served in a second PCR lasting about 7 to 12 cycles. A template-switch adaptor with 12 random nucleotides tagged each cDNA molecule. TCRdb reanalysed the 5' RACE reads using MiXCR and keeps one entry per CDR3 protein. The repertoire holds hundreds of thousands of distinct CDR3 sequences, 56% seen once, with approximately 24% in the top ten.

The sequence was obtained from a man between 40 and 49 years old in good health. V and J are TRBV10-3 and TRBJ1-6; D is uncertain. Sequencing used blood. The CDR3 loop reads CAISRGGNNSPLHF. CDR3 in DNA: TGTGCCATCAGCCGGGGAGGGAATAATTCACCCCTCCACTTT.